The next 24 T cell receptor beta chains were all read from a single sample in a study of cytomegalovirus exposure and HLA in healthy donors. PCR was performed using 60 Vbeta and 13 Jbeta primers. The data were produced by immunoSEQ multiplex PCR, yet TCRdb's version contains in-frame clones alone and is incomplete. The sample includes roughly 180,000 clones, 75% to 80% seen only once; the top ten take around 15%. The sequenced sample was PBMCs. The receptors stem from a man in his forties or fifties in good health and CMV-seropositive.

The rearrangement uses TRBV6-1 and TRBJ2-7; the D gene is possibly TRBD2 (5 bases). V shed 1 base and J shed 4 bases, with 11 bases lying between them. The CDR3 totals 14 residues. Germline V CDR1 and CDR2: MNHNS, SASEGT. CDR3 sequence: CASSEGGPSYEQYV. The CDR3 DNA follows: TGTGCCAGCAGTGAAGGAGGGCCTAGTTACGAGCAGTACGTC.

This clone was counted once. This chain links TRBV19 with TRBJ1-2; 11 bases agree with TRBD1. The CDR3 is 15 amino acids. CDR1 LNHDA and CDR2 SQIVND come from the germline V gene (reference sequence). After removal of 7 bases from V and 6 bases from J, the junction contained 10 bases not matched to a gene. The CDR3, as DNA: TGTGCCAGTACTCCGGGACAGGGGGTTCTCGATGGCTACACCTTC. As protein: CASTPGQGVLDGYTF. The full variable domain, its missing parts supplied by reference TRBV19 and TRBJ1-2, is DGGITQSPKYLFRKEGQNVTLSCEQNLNHDAMYWYRQDPGQGLRLIYYSQIVNDFQKGDIAEGYSVSREKKESFPLTVTSAQKNPTAFYLCASTPGQGVLDGYTFGSGTRLTVV.

A few counts support this clone. A read error may produce the germline difference seen at one junction end. The rearrangement links TRBV7-9 to TRBJ1-2, with D maybe TRBD1 (5 bases). Germline lookup yields CDR1 SEHNR and CDR2 FQNEAQ (reference sequence). The CDR3 is made up of 11 amino acids. The CDR3 reads CSSSLGGGDIF. As DNA, the CDR3 is TGTTCCAGCAGCTTAGGCGGGGGGGATATCTTC.

The chain joins TRBV15 to TRBJ1-2; D remains ambiguous. The ends were cut back, 4 bases at V and 2 bases at J, with 14 bases in the middle. Germline lookup yields CDR1 LNHNV and CDR2 YYDKDF (reference sequence). The CDR3 is 15 residues long. In nucleotides, the CDR3 is TGTGCCACCAGCATCGGCAGACAAAAAAACTATGGCTACACCTTC. This encodes CATSIGRQKNYGYTF.

The chain has TRBV27 and TRBJ1-4, with D perhaps TRBD1 (5 bases). Germline V CDR1 and CDR2: MNHEY, SMNVEV (reference sequence). CDR3 length: 15 amino acids. V was pared by 0 bases and J by 7 bases, with 12 bases between. The CDR3 DNA reads TGTGCCAGCAGTTTATCTGCAGGGATCTTTGAAAAACTGTTTTTT. This encodes CASSLSAGIFEKLFF.

The sample holds a few counts of this clone. This chain uses TRBV4-3 with TRBJ2-1; D unresolved. Per germline, CDR1 LGHNA and CDR2 YSLEER. The CDR3 covers 14 residues. V was shortened by 0 bases and J by 10 bases, with 13 bases between the two germline ends. The CDR3 coding sequence is TGCGCCAGCAGCCAAGATTCCGGGTCCCGGGAGCAGTTCTTC. This sequence encodes CASSQDSGSREQFF.

The J gene is TRBJ2-4, the V gene TRBV7-9; no reliable D call. This CDR3 comprises 13 residues. The V gene's germline CDR1 is SEHNR and CDR2 FQNEAQ (reference sequence). Trimming took 1 base from V and 13 from J, leaving 14 bases between them. The CDR3 reads CASSLVPTDYQYF. DNA of the CDR3: TGTGCCAGCAGCTTAGTCCCTACAGATTACCAGTACTTC.

The chain joins TRBV5-5 to TRBJ1-5; no firm D call. Per germline, CDR1 SGHKS and CDR2 YYEKEE (reference sequence). This CDR3 spans 16 amino acids. The V end was cut by 2 bases, the J end by 0 bases, with 12 bases between. The CDR3 DNA follows: TGTGCCAGCAGCTTCGGCGGGGATTATAGCAATCAGCCCCAGCATTTT. Amino acids: CASSFGGDYSNQPQHF.

V usage is TRBV7-2 and J usage is TRBJ2-2, with no clear D. This CDR3 is built from 15 residues. Germline-derived CDR1 and CDR2 are SGHTA and FQGNSA. The V end lost 2 bases, the J end lost 0 bases, and 7 bases lay between the germline ends. The CDR3 spells CASSLSGPNTGELFF. In DNA, the CDR3 is TGTGCCAGCAGCTTATCAGGTCCGAACACCGGGGAGCTGTTTTTT. Using reference TRBV7-2 and TRBJ2-2 for the parts outside the CDR3, the full variable domain is GAGVSQSPSNKVTEKGKDVELRCDPISGHTALYWYRQSLGQGLEFLIYFQGNSAPDKSGLPSDRFSAERTGGSVSTLTIQRTQQEDSAVYLCASSLSGPNTGELFFGEGSRLTVL.

The chain links TRBV7-2 to TRBJ2-2; 10 nucleotides align to TRBD2. The germline gives CDR1 SGHTA, CDR2 FQGNSA. The length of the CDR3 is 16 residues. V shed 4 bases, J shed 9 bases, and the junction held 11 bases outside the gene matches. CDR3 sequence reads: CASSSLAGVAVRELFF. The CDR3 DNA follows: TGTGCCAGCAGCTCGCTAGCGGGGGTGGCAGTAAGGGAGCTGTTTTTT.

This clone was seen a handful of times. The V gene is TRBV7-6, the J gene TRBJ2-2; the D gene is possibly TRBD1 (5 bases). CDR3 length equals 15 residues. Germline V CDR1 and CDR2: SGHVS, FNYEAQ. With 5 bases removed from V and 1 base from J, the gap between germline ends came to 11 bases. CDR3 nucleotides: TGTGCCAGCAGCAAACAGGCCTTGAACACCGGGGAGCTGTTTTTT. Its translation is CASSKQALNTGELFF.

The chain employs TRBV28 and TRBJ1-2; possibly TRBD1 for D (5 bases). Looked up from germline, CDR1 is MDHEN and CDR2 is SYDVKM. V was cut by 2 bases and J by 8 bases, with 9 bases left in between. The CDR3 extends over 12 amino acids. CDR3 amino acids: CASSLKGHGYTF. In nucleotides, the CDR3 is TGTGCCAGCAGTTTAAAGGGGCACGGCTACACCTTC.

The rearrangement links TRBV4-1 to TRBJ2-4; 16 bases map to TRBD2. After removal of 0 bases from V and 9 bases from J, the junction contained 11 bases not matched to a gene. CDR1 is MGHRA, CDR2 YSYEKL, per germline. This CDR3 comprises 19 residues. The CDR3 sequence is CASSQETAGLAGGQSIQYF. The CDR3, as DNA: TGCGCCAGCAGCCAAGAGACGGCGGGACTAGCGGGGGGGCAGAGCATTCAGTACTTC.

CDR3 loop: CASSPTSGTSSTDTQYF. Here the CDR3 DNA reads TGTGCCAGCTCACCGACTAGCGGGACCTCTAGCACAGATACGCAGTATTTT. The rearrangement joins TRBV18 to TRBJ2-3, with 11 positions matching TRBD2. This CDR3 comprises 17 residues. Germline CDR1 is KGHSH and CDR2 is LQKENI. V was clipped by 3 bases and J by 0 bases; unmatched bases: 5.

The table lists this clone with a count of one. This rearrangement joins TRBV6-5 to TRBJ1-5; possible D gene TRBD1, 6 bases. V was trimmed by 0 bases and J by 1 base, leaving 7 bases between them. This CDR3 contains 15 residues. Germline loops: CDR1 MNHEY, CDR2 SVGAGI. In DNA, the CDR3 is TGTGCCAGCAGTTACTCGGGGGCGAGCAATCAGCCCCAGCATTTT. Amino acid sequence: CASSYSGASNQPQHF.

V usage is TRBV7-6 and J usage is TRBJ2-7; 12 bases align to TRBD2. The CDR3 is made up of 14 amino acids. The ends lost 4 bases at V and 5 bases at J; junction bases unmatched: 3. Germline V CDR1 and CDR2: SGHVS, FNYEAQ. The CDR3 DNA is TGTGCCAGCAGCTCTAGCGGGGGGGCGGACGAGCAGTACTTC. Its protein is CASSSSGGADEQYF.

The chain recombines TRBV18 with TRBJ2-1, with TRBD2 identical over 13 bases. V gave up 2 bases and J gave up 10 bases; unmatched junction bases: 5. The CDR3 is 15 amino acids. Germline V gene lookup returns CDR1 KGHSH and CDR2 LQKENI. The CDR3 region is CASSPTVGLAGEQFF. The CDR3 nucleotides are TGTGCCAGCTCACCAACTGTGGGACTAGCGGGGGAGCAGTTCTTC.

V and J are TRBV4-1 and TRBJ1-2; D remains ambiguous. Germline loops: CDR1 MGHRA, CDR2 YSYEKL. The CDR3 covers 15 residues. V was clipped by 4 bases and J by 0 bases, with 12 bases between them. CDR3 loop: CASSPSVEANYGYTF. In DNA form, the CDR3 reads TGCGCCAGCAGCCCATCGGTAGAGGCTAACTATGGCTACACCTTC.

The chain employs TRBV18 and TRBJ1-3, with TRBD1 as a possible D gene (6 bases). The length of the CDR3 is 17 residues. The germline V gene encodes CDR1 KGHSH and CDR2 LQKENI. Trimming took off 3 bases at V and 0 bases at J, with 15 bases between the two ends. The CDR3: CASSPMGQGRSGNTIYF. In nucleotides, the CDR3 is TGTGCCAGCTCACCTATGGGACAAGGACGCTCTGGAAACACCATATATTTT.

This chain connects TRBV12-2 to TRBJ1-6; the table's D call TRBD1 went unverified against the DNA. TRBV12-2 is labeled a pseudogene. The CDR3 contains 18 residues. Written as DNA, the CDR3 is TGTGCAAGTCGCTCCCCGGGGGGACAGGCTAAGCCTAATTCACCCCTCCACTTT. Its protein product is CASRSPGGQAKPNSPLHF.

The gene calls are TRBV6-1 and TRBJ1-2; 8 bases align to TRBD1. V gave up 4 bases and J gave up 2 bases; unmatched junction bases: 3. CDR3 length: 14 residues. Germline CDR1 is MNHNS and CDR2 is SASEGT. The CDR3 nucleotides are TGTGCCAGCAGTGGGGCAGGGGGCAACTATGGCTACACCTTC. Translating gives CASSGAGGNYGYTF.

In DNA, the CDR3 is TGCGCCAGCAGCCAAGCCGGAGGGTCGGGCGAGCAGTACTTC. Amino acids: CASSQAGGSGEQYF. The chain is built from TRBV4-3 and TRBJ2-7; D is perhaps TRBD2 (6 bases). V dropped 1 base and J dropped 6 bases, with 13 bases sitting between them. The germline gives CDR1 LGHNA, CDR2 YSLEER. CDR3 length equals 14 residues.

About this clone: The sample has other DNA sequences that encode this CDR3 too. The V gene is TRBV5-1, the J gene TRBJ1-1; unclear D gene. V lost 0 bases and J lost 1, with 4 bases in between. Germline assignment: CDR1 SGHRS and CDR2 YFSETQ. The CDR3 totals 13 residues. The CDR3 region has the DNA TGCGCCAGCAGCTTGGCAGGGAACACTGAAGCTTTCTTT. Its protein product is CASSLAGNTEAFF. The full variable domain, in which reference TRBV5-1 and TRBJ1-1 provide the parts outside the CDR3, is KAGVTQTPRYLIKTRGQQVTLSCSPISGHRSVSWYQQTPGQGLQFLFEYFSETQRNKGNFPGRFSGRQFSNSRSEMNVSTLELGDSALYLCASSLAGNTEAFFGQGTRLTVV.

The gene calls are TRBV6-5 and TRBJ1-4, with D maybe TRBD1 (5 bases). V was cut by 4 bases and J by 6 bases, with 12 bases left in between. The CDR3 covers 14 residues. Germline CDR1 is MNHEY and CDR2 is SVGAGI. The CDR3 is CASSSQGIDEKLFF. The DNA for the CDR3 is TGTGCCAGCAGTTCCCAGGGAATCGATGAAAAACTGTTTTTT.